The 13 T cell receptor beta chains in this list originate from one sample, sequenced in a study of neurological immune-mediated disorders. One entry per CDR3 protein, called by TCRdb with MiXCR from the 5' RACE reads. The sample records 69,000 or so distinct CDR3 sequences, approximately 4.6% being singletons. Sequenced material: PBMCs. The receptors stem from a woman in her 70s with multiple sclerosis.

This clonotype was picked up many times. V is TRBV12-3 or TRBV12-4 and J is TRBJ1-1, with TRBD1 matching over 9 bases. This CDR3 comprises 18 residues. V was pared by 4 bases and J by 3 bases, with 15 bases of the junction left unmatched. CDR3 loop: CASSSIMALQGAYTEAFF. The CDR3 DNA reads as TGTGCCAGCAGTTCAATTATGGCCTTACAGGGGGCTTACACTGAAGCTTTCTTT.

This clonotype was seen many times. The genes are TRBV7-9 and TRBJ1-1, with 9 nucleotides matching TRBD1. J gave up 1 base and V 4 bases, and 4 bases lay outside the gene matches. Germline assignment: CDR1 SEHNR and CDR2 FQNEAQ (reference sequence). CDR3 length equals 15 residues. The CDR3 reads CASSSRTGENTEAFF. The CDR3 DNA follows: TGTGCCAGCAGCTCACGGACAGGGGAGAACACTGAAGCTTTCTTT.

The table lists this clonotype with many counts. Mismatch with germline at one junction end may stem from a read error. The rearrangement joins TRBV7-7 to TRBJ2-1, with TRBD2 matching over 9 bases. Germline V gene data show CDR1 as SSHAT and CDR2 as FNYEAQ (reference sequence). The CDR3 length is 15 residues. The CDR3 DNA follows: TGTGCTAGCAGCTTAGGTAGCGGGAGTGGCAATGAGCAGTTCTTC. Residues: CASSLGSGSGNEQFF.

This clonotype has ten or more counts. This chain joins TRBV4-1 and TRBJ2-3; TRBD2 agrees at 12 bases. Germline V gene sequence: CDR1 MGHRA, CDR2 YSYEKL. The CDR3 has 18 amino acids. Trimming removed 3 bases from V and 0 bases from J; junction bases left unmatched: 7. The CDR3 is CASSHRTSGMTSTDTQYF. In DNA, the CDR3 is TGCGCCAGCAGCCATAGGACTAGCGGGATGACAAGCACAGATACGCAGTATTTT.

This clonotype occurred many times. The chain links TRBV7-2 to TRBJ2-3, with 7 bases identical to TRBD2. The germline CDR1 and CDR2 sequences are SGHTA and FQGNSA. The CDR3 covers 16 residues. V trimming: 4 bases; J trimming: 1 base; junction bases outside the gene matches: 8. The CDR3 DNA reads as TGTGCCAGCAGCTACTATAGCGGGCCGGGCACAGATACGCAGTATTTT. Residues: CASSYYSGPGTDTQYF.

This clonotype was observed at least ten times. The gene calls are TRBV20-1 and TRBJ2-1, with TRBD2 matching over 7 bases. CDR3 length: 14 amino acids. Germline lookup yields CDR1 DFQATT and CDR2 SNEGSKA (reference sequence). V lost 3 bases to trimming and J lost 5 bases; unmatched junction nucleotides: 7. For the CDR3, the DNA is TGCAGTGCTAGGCGCCGGGGGAGGGACAATGAGCAGTTCTTC. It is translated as CSARRRGRDNEQFF.

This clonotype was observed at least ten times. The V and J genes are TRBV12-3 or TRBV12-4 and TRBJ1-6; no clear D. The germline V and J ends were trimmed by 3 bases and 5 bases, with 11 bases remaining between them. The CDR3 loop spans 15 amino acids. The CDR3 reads CASSFGSFDNSPLHF. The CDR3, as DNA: TGTGCCAGCAGTTTTGGTAGTTTTGATAATTCACCCCTCCACTTT.

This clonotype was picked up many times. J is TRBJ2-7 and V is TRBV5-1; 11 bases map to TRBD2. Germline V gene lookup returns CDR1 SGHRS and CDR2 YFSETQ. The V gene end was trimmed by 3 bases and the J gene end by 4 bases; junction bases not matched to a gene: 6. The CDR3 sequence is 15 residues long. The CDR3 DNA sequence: TGCGCCAGCAGCTGGGGGACTAGCGGATCGTACGAGCAGTACTTC. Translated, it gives CASSWGTSGSYEQYF.

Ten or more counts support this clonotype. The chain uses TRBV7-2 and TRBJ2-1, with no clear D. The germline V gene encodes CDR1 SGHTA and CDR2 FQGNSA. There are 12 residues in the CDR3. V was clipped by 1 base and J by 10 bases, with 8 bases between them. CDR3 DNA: TGTGCCAGCAGCTTAGATAGGCGGGAGCAGTTCTTC. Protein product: CASSLDRREQFF.

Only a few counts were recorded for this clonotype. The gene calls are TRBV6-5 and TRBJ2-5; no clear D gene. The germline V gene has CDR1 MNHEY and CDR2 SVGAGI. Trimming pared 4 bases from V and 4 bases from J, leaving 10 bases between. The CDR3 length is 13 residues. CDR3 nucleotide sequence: TGTGCCAGCAGTTTAACAGTTCGAGAGACCCAGTACTTC. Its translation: CASSLTVRETQYF.

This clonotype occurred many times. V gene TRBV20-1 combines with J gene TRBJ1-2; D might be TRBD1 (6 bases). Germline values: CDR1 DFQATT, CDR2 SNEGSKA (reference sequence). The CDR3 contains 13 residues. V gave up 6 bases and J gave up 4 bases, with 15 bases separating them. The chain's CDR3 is CSAQGEGGYGYTF. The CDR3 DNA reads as TGCAGTGCCCAAGGGGAGGGGGGCTATGGCTACACCTTC.

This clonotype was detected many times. The CDR3: CASSLEGTSGHTDTQYF. The DNA of the CDR3 is TGTGCCAGCAGCTTGGAAGGGACTAGCGGACACACAGATACGCAGTATTTT. This chain uses TRBV7-2 with TRBJ2-3, with 11 bases fitting TRBD2. Germline assignment: CDR1 SGHTA and CDR2 FQGNSA. This CDR3 is built from 17 residues. With V trimmed by 3 bases and J by 2 bases, 7 bases remained unmatched.

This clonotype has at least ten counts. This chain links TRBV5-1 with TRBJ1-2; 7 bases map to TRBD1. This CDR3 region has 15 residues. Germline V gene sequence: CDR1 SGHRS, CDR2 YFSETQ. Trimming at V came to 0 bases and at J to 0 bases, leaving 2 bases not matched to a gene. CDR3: CASSLEGQTNYGYTF. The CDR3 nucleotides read TGCGCCAGCAGCTTGGAGGGACAGACTAACTATGGCTACACCTTC.